This T cell receptor (beta chain) was observed in a study of shared clonotypes between healthy human individuals. Naive CD45RA+ and memory CD45RA-negative subsets were split from CD4+ cells. Of note for this clone: Its antigen is undetermined.

Study-wide results and limits: Expectations were that clonotype sharing among donors would be affected by sequencing depth. Naive CD4 clonotypes overlapped across a handful of donors at around 5%.

V gave up 8 bases and J gave up 0 bases, with 20 bases separating them. The germline V gene has CDR1 MNHEY and CDR2 SMNVEV (reference sequence). CDR3 size: 16 residues. Using immunoSEQ multiplex PCR, the repertoire was profiled, and TCRdb retains in-frame clones only, with some absent. The data contain about 2.4 million clones, 90% to 95% of them seen just once; the ten biggest clones take up 0.36%. The sample was naive CD4+ T cells from PBMCs. Subset in this sample: CD45RA+ positively selected. The chain uses TRBV27 and TRBJ2-7, with D tentatively TRBD1 (5 bases). The receptor was isolated from a man younger than 35 in good health. Some clones in this sample may be carry-over from other donors' samples. DNA of the CDR3: TGTGCCAGCCTGATGGCGAAGACAGAGGACTCCTACGAGCAGTACTTC. As protein: CASLMAKTEDSYEQYF.